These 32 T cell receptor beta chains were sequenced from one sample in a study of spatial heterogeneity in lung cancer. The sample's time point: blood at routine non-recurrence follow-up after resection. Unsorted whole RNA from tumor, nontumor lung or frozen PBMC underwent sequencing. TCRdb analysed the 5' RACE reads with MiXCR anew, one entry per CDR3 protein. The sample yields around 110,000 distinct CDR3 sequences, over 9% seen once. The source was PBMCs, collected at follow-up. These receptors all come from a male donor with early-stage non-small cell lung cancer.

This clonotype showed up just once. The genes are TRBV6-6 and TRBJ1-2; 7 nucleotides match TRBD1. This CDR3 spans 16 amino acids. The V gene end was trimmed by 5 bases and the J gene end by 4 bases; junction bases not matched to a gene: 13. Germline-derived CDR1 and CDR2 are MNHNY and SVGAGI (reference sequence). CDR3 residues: CASSRGGGGYSYGYTF. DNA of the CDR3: TGTGCCAGCAGTCGAGGAGGAGGGGGCTATAGCTATGGCTACACCTTC.

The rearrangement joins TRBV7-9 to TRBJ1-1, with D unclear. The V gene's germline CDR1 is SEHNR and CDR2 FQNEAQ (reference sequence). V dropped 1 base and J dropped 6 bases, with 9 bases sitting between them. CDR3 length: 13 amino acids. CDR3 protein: CASSLEGLSEAFF. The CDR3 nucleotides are TGTGCCAGCAGCTTAGAAGGATTGTCTGAAGCTTTCTTT.

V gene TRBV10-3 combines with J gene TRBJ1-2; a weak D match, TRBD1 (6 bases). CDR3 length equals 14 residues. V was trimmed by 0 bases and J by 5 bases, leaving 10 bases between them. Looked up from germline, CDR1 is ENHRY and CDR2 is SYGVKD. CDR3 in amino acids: CAISESPGVYGYTF. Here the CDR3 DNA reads TGTGCCATCAGTGAGTCGCCAGGGGTATATGGCTACACCTTC.

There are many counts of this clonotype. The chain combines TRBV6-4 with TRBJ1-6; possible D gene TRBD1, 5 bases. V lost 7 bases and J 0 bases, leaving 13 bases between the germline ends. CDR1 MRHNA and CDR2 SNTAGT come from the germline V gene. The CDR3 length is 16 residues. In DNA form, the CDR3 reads TGTGCCAGCACTACAGAGGGGAGCTCCTATAATTCACCCCTCCACTTT. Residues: CASTTEGSSYNSPLHF.

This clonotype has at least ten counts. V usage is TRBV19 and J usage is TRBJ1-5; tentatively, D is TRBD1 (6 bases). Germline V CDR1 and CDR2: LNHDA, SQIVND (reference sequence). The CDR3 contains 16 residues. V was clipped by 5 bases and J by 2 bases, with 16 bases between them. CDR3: CASSARGGLGNQPQHF. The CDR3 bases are TGTGCCAGTAGTGCCCGAGGGGGTTTAGGCAATCAGCCCCAGCATTTT.

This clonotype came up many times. The CDR3 nucleotides read TGCAGTGCCATGACACCCGGTAGGGCTGAAGCTTTCTTT. Translating it yields CSAMTPGRAEAFF. The chain links TRBV20-1 to TRBJ1-1, with no clear D. The CDR3 extends over 13 amino acids. V was cut by 6 bases and J by 6 bases, with 17 bases left in between. The germline CDR1 and CDR2 sequences are DFQATT and SNEGSKA (reference sequence).

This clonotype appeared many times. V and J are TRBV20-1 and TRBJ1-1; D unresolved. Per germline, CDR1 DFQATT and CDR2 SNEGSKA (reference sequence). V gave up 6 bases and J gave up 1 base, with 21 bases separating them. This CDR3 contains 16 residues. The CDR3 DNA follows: TGCAGTGCCCGACCGAGCGTAGGTATGAGGAACACTGAAGCTTTCTTT. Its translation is CSARPSVGMRNTEAFF.

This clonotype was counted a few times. The DNA of the CDR3 is TGTGCCAGCAGCCCCCGGGCGGACGGCGGGGAGCTGTTTTTT. Translating it yields CASSPRADGGELFF. The chain links TRBV3-1 to TRBJ2-2, with D uncertain. Trimming pared 4 bases from V and 7 bases from J, leaving 13 bases between. Germline CDR1 LGHDT, CDR2 YNNKEL (reference sequence). This CDR3 spans 14 amino acids.

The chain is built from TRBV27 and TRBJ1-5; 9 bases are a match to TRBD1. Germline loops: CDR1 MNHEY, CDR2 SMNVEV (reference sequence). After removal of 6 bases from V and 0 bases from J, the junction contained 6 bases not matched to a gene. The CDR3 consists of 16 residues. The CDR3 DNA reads TGTGCCAGCAGGCCACAGGACAGGGGTAGCAATCAGCCCCAGCATTTT. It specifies CASRPQDRGSNQPQHF.

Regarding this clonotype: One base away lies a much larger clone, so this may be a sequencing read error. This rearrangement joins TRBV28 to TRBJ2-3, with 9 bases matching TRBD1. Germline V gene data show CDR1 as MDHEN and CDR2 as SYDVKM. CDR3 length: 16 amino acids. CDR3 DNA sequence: TGTGCCAGCAGCAAAAGAGGACAGGGGCTAGGAGATGCGCAGTATTTT. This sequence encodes CASSKRGQGLGDAQYF. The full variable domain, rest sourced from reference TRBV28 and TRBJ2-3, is DVKVTQSSRYLVKRTGEKVFLECVQDMDHENMFWYRQDPGLGLRLIYFSYDVKMKEKGDIPEGYSVSREKKERFSLILESASTNQTSMYLCASSKRGQGLGDAQYFGPGTRLTVL.

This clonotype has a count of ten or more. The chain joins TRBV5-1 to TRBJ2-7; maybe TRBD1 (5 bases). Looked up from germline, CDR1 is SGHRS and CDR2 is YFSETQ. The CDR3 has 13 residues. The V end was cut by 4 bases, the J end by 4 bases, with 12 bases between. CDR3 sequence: CASSRPPGYEQYF. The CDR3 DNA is TGCGCCAGCAGCAGACCACCAGGGTACGAGCAGTACTTC.

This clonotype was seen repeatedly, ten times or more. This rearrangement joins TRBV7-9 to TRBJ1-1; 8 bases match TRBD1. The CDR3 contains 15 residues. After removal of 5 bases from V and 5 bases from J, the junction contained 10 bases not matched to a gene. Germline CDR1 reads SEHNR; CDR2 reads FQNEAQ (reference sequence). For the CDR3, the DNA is TGTGCCAGCAGCCCCCCAGGACAGGGATGGACTGAAGCTTTCTTT. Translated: CASSPPGQGWTEAFF.

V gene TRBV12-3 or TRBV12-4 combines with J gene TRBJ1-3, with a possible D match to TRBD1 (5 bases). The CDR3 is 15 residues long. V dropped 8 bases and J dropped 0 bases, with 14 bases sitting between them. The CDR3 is CASFGRARSGNTIYF. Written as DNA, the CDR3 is TGTGCCAGCTTTGGCAGGGCGCGCTCTGGAAACACCATATATTTT.

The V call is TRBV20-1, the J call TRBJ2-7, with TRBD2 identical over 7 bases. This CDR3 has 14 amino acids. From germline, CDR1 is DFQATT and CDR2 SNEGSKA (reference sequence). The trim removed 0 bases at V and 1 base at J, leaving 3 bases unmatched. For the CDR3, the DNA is TGCAGTGCTAGAGATGAGGGAGGGTCCTACGAGCAGTACTTC. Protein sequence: CSARDEGGSYEQYF.

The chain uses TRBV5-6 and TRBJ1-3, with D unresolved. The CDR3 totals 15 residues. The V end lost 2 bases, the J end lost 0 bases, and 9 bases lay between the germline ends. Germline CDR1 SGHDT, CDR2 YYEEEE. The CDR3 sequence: CASSFRGVSGNTIYF. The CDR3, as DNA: TGTGCCAGCAGCTTCCGCGGGGTCTCTGGAAACACCATATATTTT.

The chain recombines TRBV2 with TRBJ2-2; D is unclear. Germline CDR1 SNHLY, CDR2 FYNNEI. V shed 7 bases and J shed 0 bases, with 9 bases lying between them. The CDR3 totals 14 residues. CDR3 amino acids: CASNPEANTGELFF. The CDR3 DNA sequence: TGTGCCAGCAATCCCGAAGCGAACACCGGGGAGCTGTTTTTT.

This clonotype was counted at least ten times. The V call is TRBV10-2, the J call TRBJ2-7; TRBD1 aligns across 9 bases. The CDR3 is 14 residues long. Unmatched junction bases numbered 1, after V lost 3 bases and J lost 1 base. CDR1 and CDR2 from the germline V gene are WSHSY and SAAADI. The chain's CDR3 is CASSEDRGSYEQYF. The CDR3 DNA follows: TGCGCCAGCAGTGAAGACAGGGGGTCCTACGAGCAGTACTTC.

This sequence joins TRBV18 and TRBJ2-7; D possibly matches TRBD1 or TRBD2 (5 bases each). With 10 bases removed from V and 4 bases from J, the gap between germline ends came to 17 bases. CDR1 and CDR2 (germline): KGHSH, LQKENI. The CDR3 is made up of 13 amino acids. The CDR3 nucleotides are TGTGCCACCTTGGGGCCGGGCGGGTACGAGCAGTACTTC. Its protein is CATLGPGGYEQYF.

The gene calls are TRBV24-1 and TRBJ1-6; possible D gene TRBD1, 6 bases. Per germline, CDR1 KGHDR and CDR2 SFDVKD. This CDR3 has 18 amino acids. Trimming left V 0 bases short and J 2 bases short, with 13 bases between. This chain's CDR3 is CATSDLVAGETYNSPLHF. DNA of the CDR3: TGTGCCACCAGTGATTTGGTGGCAGGGGAGACCTATAATTCACCCCTCCACTTT.

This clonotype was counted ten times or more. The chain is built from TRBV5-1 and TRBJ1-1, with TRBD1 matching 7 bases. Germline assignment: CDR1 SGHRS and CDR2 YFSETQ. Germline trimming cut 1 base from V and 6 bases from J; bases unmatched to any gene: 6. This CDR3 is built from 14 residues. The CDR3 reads CASSLLTTGPEAFF. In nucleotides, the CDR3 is TGCGCCAGCAGCTTGCTGACGACAGGGCCTGAAGCTTTCTTT.

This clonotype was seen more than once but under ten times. The CDR3 spells CASSWIDEGNYGYTF. The CDR3 coding sequence is TGTGCCAGCAGTTGGATAGACGAGGGCAACTATGGCTACACCTTC. The rearrangement joins TRBV9 to TRBJ1-2, with D unclear. This CDR3 is built from 15 residues. Germline CDR1 SGDLS, CDR2 YYNGEE. V lost 5 bases and J 2 bases, leaving 16 bases between the germline ends. Full variable domain (remainder filled in from reference TRBV9 and TRBJ1-2): DSGVTQTPKHLITATGQRVTLRCSPRSGDLSVYWYQQSLDQGLQFLIQYYNGEERAKGNILERFSAQQFPDLHSELNLSSLELGDSALYFCASSWIDEGNYGYTFGSGTRLTVV.

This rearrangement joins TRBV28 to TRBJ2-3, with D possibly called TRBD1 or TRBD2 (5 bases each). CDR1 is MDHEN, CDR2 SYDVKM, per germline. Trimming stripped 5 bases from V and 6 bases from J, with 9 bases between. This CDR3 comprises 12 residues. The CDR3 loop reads CASSEGLDTQYF. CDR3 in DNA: TGTGCCAGCAGTGAGGGGTTGGATACGCAGTATTTT. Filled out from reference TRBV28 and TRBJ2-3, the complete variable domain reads DVKVTQSSRYLVKRTGEKVFLECVQDMDHENMFWYRQDPGLGLRLIYFSYDVKMKEKGDIPEGYSVSREKKERFSLILESASTNQTSMYLCASSEGLDTQYFGPGTRLTVL.

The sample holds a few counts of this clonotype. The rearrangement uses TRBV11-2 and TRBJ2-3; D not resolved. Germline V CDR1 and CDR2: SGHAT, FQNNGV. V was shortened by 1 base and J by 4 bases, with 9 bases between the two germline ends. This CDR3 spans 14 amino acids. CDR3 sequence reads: CASSLGVHPDTQYF. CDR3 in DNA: TGTGCCAGCAGCTTAGGAGTTCACCCAGATACGCAGTATTTT. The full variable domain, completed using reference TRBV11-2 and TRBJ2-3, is EAGVAQSPRYKIIEKRQSVAFWCNPISGHATLYWYQQILGQGPKLLIQFQNNGVVDDSQLPKDRFSAERLKGVDSTLKIQPAKLEDSAVYLCASSLGVHPDTQYFGPGTRLTVL.

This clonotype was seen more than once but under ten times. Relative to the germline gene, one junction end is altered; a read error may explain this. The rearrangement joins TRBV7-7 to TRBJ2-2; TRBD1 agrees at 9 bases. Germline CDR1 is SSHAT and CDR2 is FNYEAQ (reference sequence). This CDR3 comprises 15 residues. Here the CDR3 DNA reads TGTGCTAGCAGCCAAGGACAGGGGAAAGGCGGGGAGCTGTTTTTT. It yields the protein CASSQGQGKGGELFF.

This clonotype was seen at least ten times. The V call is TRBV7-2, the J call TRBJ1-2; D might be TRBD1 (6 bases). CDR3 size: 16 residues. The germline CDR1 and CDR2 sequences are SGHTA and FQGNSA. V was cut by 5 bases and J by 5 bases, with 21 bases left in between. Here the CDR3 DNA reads TGTGCCAGCAGCGGGGTGCGGGGGCGGAGCTTTTATGGCTACACCTTC. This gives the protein CASSGVRGRSFYGYTF.

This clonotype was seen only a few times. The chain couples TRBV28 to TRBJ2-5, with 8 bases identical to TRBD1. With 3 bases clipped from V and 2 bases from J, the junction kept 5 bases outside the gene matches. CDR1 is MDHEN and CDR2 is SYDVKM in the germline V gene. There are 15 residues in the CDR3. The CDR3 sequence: CASSFYRGWQETQYF. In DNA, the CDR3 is TGTGCCAGCAGTTTTTACAGGGGGTGGCAAGAGACCCAGTACTTC.

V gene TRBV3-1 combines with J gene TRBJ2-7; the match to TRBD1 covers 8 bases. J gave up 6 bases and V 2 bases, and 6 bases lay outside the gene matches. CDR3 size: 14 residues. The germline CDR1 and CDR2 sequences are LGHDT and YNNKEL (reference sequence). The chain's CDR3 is CASSQFTGGGEQYF. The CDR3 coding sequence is TGTGCCAGCAGCCAATTTACAGGGGGAGGCGAGCAGTACTTC.

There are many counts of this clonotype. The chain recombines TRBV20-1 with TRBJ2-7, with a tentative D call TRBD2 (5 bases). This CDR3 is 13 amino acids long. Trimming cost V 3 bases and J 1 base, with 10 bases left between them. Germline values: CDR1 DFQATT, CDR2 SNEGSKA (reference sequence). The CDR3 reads CSARGDTSYEQYF. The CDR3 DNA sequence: TGCAGTGCTAGGGGAGACACTTCCTACGAGCAGTACTTC.

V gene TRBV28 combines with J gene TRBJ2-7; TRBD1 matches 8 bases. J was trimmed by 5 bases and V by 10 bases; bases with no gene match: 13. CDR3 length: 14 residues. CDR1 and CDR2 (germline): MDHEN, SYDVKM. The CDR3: CATLPGQGVDEQYF. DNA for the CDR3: TGTGCCACCCTTCCCGGACAGGGAGTGGACGAGCAGTACTTC.

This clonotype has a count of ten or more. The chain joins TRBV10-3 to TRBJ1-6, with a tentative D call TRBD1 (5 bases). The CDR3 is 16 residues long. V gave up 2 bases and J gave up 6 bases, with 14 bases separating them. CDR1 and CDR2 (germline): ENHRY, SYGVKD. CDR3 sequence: CAISETTGRVNSPLHF. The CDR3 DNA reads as TGTGCCATCAGTGAGACGACGGGCAGGGTTAATTCACCCCTCCACTTT.

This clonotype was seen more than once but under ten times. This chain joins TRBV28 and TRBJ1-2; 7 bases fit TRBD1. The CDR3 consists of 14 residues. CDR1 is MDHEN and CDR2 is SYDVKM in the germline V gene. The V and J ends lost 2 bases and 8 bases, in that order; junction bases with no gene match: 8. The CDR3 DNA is TGTGCCAGCAGTTTAGGTCTACAGGGGAACGGCTACACCTTC. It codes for CASSLGLQGNGYTF.

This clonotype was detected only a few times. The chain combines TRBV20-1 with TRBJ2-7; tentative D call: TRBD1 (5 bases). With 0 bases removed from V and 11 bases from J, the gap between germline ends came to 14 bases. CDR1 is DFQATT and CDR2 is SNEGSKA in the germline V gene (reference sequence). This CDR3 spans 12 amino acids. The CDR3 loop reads CSARDSTGLEYF. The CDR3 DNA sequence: TGCAGTGCTAGAGATTCAACAGGCCTGGAGTACTTC.